The entry that follows covers one TCR beta chain sequence. After removal of 3 bases from V and 13 bases from J, the junction contained 17 bases not matched to a gene. The CDR3 has 17 amino acids. Germline lookup yields CDR1 LGHNA and CDR2 YNFKEQ. This entry is derived from a study of blood T cell repertoires in COVID-19. TCRdb's table, derived via immunoSEQ multiplex PCR, lists solely in-frame clones and lacks some. The top ten hold under 50% of the sample, which has 30,000 to 40,000 clones, just under 80% seen once. This receptor was taken from a man of 80 years or more with active or convalescent COVID-19. The sequenced material came from peripheral blood. The J gene is TRBJ1-6, the V gene TRBV4-2; 8 nucleotides match TRBD1. CDR3 coding DNA: TGTGCCAGCAGCCAGGATCCCCCCGGGACAGGCCGGCGGCCCCTCCACTTT. It yields the protein CASSQDPPGTGRRPLHF.